The 17 T cell receptor beta chains presented below share a single source sample, sequenced in a study of T cell responses to AZD1222 COVID-19 vaccine. Libraries were prepared by immunoSEQ multiplex PCR; TCRdb keeps only in-frame clonotypes and omits some of them. The table lists 120,000 or so clones, more than 85% of them singletons. The starting material was peripheral blood, obtained on day 0 of AZD1222 vaccination. Receptors originate from an adult in good health.

The chain is built from TRBV2 and TRBJ1-5, with D maybe TRBD1 (5 bases). V was trimmed by 6 bases and J by 7 bases, leaving 10 bases between them. The CDR3 is made up of 12 amino acids. Germline CDR1 and CDR2: SNHLY and FYNNEI. CDR3 DNA: TGTGCCAGCAGCCAGGGACGCCAGCCCCAGCATTTT. Translated: CASSQGRQPQHF.

This clone has only a few counts. CDR3 in amino acids: CASSLTDTFYNEQFF. The CDR3 DNA reads as TGTGCCAGCAGCTTGACGGACACCTTCTACAATGAGCAGTTCTTC. The J gene is TRBJ2-1, the V gene TRBV7-3; weak D call: TRBD1 (5 bases). The V end was cut by 3 bases, the J end by 3 bases, with 12 bases between. The CDR3 is 15 residues long. Germline values: CDR1 SGHTA, CDR2 FQGTGA.

The rearrangement links TRBV28 to TRBJ2-3; 7 nucleotides line up with TRBD2. This CDR3 comprises 15 residues. Per germline, CDR1 MDHEN and CDR2 SYDVKM. Trimming removed 4 bases from V and 2 bases from J; junction bases left unmatched: 6. The CDR3 nucleotides are TGTGCCAGCAGTTCCCCAAGCGGGAACACAGATACGCAGTATTTT. This encodes CASSSPSGNTDTQYF.

This chain joins TRBV5-4 and TRBJ1-2; 7 nucleotides match TRBD1. The CDR3 runs 14 residues. Germline V gives CDR1 SGHNT, CDR2 YYREEE (reference sequence). Trimming removed 2 bases from V and 7 bases from J; junction bases left unmatched: 8. The chain's CDR3 is CASSFGQGDFGYTF. The CDR3 region has the DNA TGTGCCAGCAGCTTCGGCCAGGGGGATTTTGGCTACACCTTC.

The chain uses TRBV11-1 and TRBJ2-2, with TRBD1 identical over 11 bases. Germline assignment: CDR1 SGHAT and CDR2 FQDESV (reference sequence). V was clipped by 4 bases and J by 6 bases; unmatched bases: 4. CDR3 size: 15 residues. CDR3 amino acids: CASSSGGQGAGELFF. The CDR3 region has the DNA TGTGCCAGCAGCTCTGGGGGACAGGGGGCCGGGGAGCTGTTTTTT.

The rearrangement links TRBV13 to TRBJ2-7; 14 nucleotides agree with TRBD2. CDR1 is PRHDT, CDR2 FYEKMQ, per germline (reference sequence). V trimming: 4 bases; J trimming: 6 bases; junction bases outside the gene matches: 2. This CDR3 region has 14 residues. The CDR3 DNA reads TGTGCCAGCAGCTACGGACTAGCGGGAGGCGAGCAGTACTTC. Its translation is CASSYGLAGGEQYF.

J is TRBJ2-7 and V is TRBV28; unclear D gene. There are 15 residues in the CDR3. Germline V gives CDR1 MDHEN, CDR2 SYDVKM. V was trimmed by 6 bases and J by 0 bases, leaving 15 bases between them. CDR3 amino acids: CASRTPDGSSYEQYF. CDR3 nucleotide sequence: TGTGCCAGCAGGACCCCGGACGGAAGCTCCTACGAGCAGTACTTC.

The chain employs TRBV4-2 and TRBJ1-2, with D tentatively TRBD1 (5 bases). CDR3 length equals 11 residues. V was trimmed by 3 bases and J by 8 bases, leaving 7 bases between them. Germline V gives CDR1 LGHNA, CDR2 YNFKEQ. The CDR3 DNA follows: TGTGCCAGCAGCCAGGGGGACGGCTACACCTTC. The encoded protein is CASSQGDGYTF.

J is TRBJ2-2 and V is TRBV7-3; TRBD2 matches at 10 bases. The CDR3 sequence is 21 residues long. CDR1 is SGHTA and CDR2 is FQGTGA in the germline V gene. V gave up 3 bases and J gave up 2 bases; unmatched junction bases: 18. CDR3 amino acids: CASSFLPPLSLAGVNTGELFF. CDR3 sequence (DNA): TGTGCCAGCAGCTTCTTACCCCCCCTGAGCCTAGCGGGGGTCAACACCGGGGAGCTGTTTTTT.

The rearrangement joins TRBV6-2 or TRBV6-3 to TRBJ2-7; D is uncertain. In germline, CDR1 is MNHEY, CDR2 SVGEGT. CDR3 size: 13 residues. Trimming pared 3 bases from V and 0 bases from J, leaving 6 bases between. Here the CDR3 reads CASSYSVSYEQYF. The DNA for the CDR3 is TGTGCCAGCAGTTATTCAGTCTCCTACGAGCAGTACTTC.

The chain carries TRBV11-3 and TRBJ2-1; 7 bases line up with TRBD2. The J segment lost 0 bases and the V segment lost 1 base, leaving 3 bases of the junction unmatched. This CDR3 has 16 amino acids. Germline CDR1 is SGHNT and CDR2 is YENEEA. The CDR3 coding sequence is TGTGCCAGCAGCTTAGGTCTAGCGGCCTCCTACAATGAGCAGTTCTTC. Amino acids: CASSLGLAASYNEQFF.

This chain connects TRBV6-5 to TRBJ1-2; TRBD1 matches at 7 bases. The junction had 5 bases not matched to a gene; V was cut back by 0 bases and J by 4 bases. Per the germline V gene, CDR1 is MNHEY and CDR2 is SVGAGI. The CDR3 spans 15 residues. As DNA, the CDR3 is TGTGCCAGCAGTTACTCCCAGACAGGGTTCTATGGCTACACCTTC. Translation gives CASSYSQTGFYGYTF.

CDR3 bases: TGTGCCAGCAGCTTAGGCGGTCAGGGGGGTATCTACTATGGCTACACCTTC. This encodes CASSLGGQGGIYYGYTF. The chain is built from TRBV11-2 and TRBJ1-2; 7 bases fit TRBD1. This CDR3 region has 17 residues. J was trimmed by 3 bases and V by 1 base; bases with no gene match: 11. CDR1 is SGHAT and CDR2 is FQNNGV in the germline V gene.

This sequence joins TRBV2 and TRBJ1-4, with D perhaps TRBD1 (6 bases). The V end was cut by 4 bases, the J end by 0 bases, with 12 bases between. Per germline, CDR1 SNHLY and CDR2 FYNNEI. The CDR3 covers 16 residues. This CDR3 is CASSGRTDPTNEKLFF. In DNA form, the CDR3 reads TGTGCCAGCAGTGGGCGGACAGATCCAACTAATGAAAAACTGTTTTTT.

The J gene is TRBJ1-2, the V gene TRBV2; no clear D gene. The germline CDR1 and CDR2 sequences are SNHLY and FYNNEI. V dropped 7 bases and J dropped 5 bases, with 17 bases sitting between them. The CDR3 has 14 residues. The CDR3 coding sequence is TGTGCCAGCATTAATCCATCATTGGGGTATGGCTACACCTTC. Residues: CASINPSLGYGYTF.

A single count supports this clone. The chain recombines TRBV19 with TRBJ2-3; no clear D gene. The ends were cut back, 7 bases at V and 4 bases at J, with 15 bases in the middle. The germline V gene has CDR1 LNHDA and CDR2 SQIVND (reference sequence). The CDR3 is made up of 14 amino acids. The CDR3 is CASNAAPGPDTQYF. The CDR3 DNA sequence: TGTGCCAGTAATGCGGCGCCCGGCCCAGATACGCAGTATTTT.

The V gene is TRBV19, the J gene TRBJ1-2; D remains unclear. The CDR3 loop spans 11 amino acids. V was trimmed by 6 bases and J by 7 bases, leaving 9 bases between them. The germline V gene has CDR1 LNHDA and CDR2 SQIVND (reference sequence). This CDR3 reads CASRSGFGYTF. Here the CDR3 DNA reads TGTGCCAGTAGGTCGGGTTTTGGCTACACCTTC.